One sample yielded the 7 T cell receptor beta chains listed below, sequenced in a study of shared clonotypes between healthy human individuals. The table came from immunoSEQ multiplex PCR; TCRdb's copy has only in-frame clones and leaves some out. The sample carries more than 2 million clones, approximately 94% recorded once. Material: naive CD4+ T cells sorted from blood. As to subset: CD45RA+ positively selected. These receptors were obtained from a man between 18 and 35 years old in good health.

This chain links TRBV5-4 with TRBJ2-3, with D possibly matching TRBD1 (6 bases). CDR3 length: 14 residues. The ends were cut back, 4 bases at V and 1 base at J, with 10 bases in the middle. Germline CDR1 is SGHNT and CDR2 is YYREEE (reference sequence). In DNA, the CDR3 is TGTGCCAGCAGCACCCGACAGGGCACAGATACGCAGTATTTT. It specifies CASSTRQGTDTQYF. Combining the CDR3 with reference TRBV5-4 and TRBJ2-3 gives the whole variable domain ETGVTQSPTHLIKTRGQQVTLRCSSQSGHNTVSWYQQALGQGPQFIFQYYREEENGRGNFPPRFSGLQFPNYSSELNVNALELDDSALYLCASSTRQGTDTQYFGPGTRLTVL.

Points on this clone: Other DNA sequences from this sample encode an identical CDR3 as well. This sequence joins TRBV5-4 and TRBJ1-2, with D unclear. Trimming took 3 bases from V and 4 from J, leaving 10 bases between them. The CDR3 totals 13 residues. The germline CDR1 and CDR2 sequences are SGHNT and YYREEE (reference sequence). The CDR3 is CASSSPGGYGYTF. The CDR3 DNA reads TGTGCCAGCAGCTCCCCCGGAGGCTATGGCTACACCTTC.

The V and J genes are TRBV14 and TRBJ1-1; TRBD1 might be the D (5 bases). Germline V gene sequence: CDR1 SGHDN, CDR2 FVKESK. The CDR3 sequence is 16 residues long. V lost 1 base and J 4 bases, leaving 16 bases between the germline ends. The CDR3 is CASSQVGRGYGTEAFF. The CDR3 bases are TGTGCCAGCAGCCAAGTAGGGAGGGGATATGGCACTGAAGCTTTCTTT.

To note about this clone: The sample holds other DNA sequences that translate to the same CDR3. CDR3 protein: CASSNPGLAKNIQYF. In DNA form, the CDR3 reads TGTGCCAGCAGCAATCCGGGACTAGCCAAAAACATTCAGTACTTC. The chain is built from TRBV2 and TRBJ2-4, with D possibly being TRBD2 (6 bases). This CDR3 contains 15 residues. From germline, CDR1 is SNHLY and CDR2 FYNNEI. Trimming removed 6 bases from V and 0 bases from J, with 12 bases in between. Using reference TRBV2 and TRBJ2-4 for the parts outside the CDR3, the full variable domain is EPEVTQTPSHQVTQMGQEVILRCVPISNHLYFYWYRQILGQKVEFLVSFYNNEISEKSEIFDDQFSVERPDGSNFTLKIRSTKLEDSAMYFCASSNPGLAKNIQYFGAGTRLSVL.

This clone was seen only once. The J gene is TRBJ2-5, the V gene TRBV2; D not certain. Germline V gene lookup returns CDR1 SNHLY and CDR2 FYNNEI. Trimming cost V 4 bases and J 6 bases, with 18 bases left between them. The length of the CDR3 is 15 residues. CDR3 sequence reads: CASSALGEGSQTQYF. CDR3 sequence (DNA): TGTGCCAGCAGTGCCCTTGGGGAAGGAAGCCAGACCCAGTACTTC.

This clone was seen once. The chain employs TRBV28 and TRBJ2-7; weak D call: TRBD2 (6 bases). Germline-derived CDR1 and CDR2 are MDHEN and SYDVKM. The V and J ends lost 7 bases and 7 bases respectively, with 11 bases between them. The CDR3 spans 11 residues. The CDR3 protein is CASTAGREQYF. The CDR3, as DNA: TGTGCCAGCACTGCTGGGAGGGAGCAGTACTTC.

The CDR3 sequence is CASSEYGTGDEQYF. In DNA, the CDR3 is TGTGCCAGCAGTGAATACGGGACAGGGGACGAGCAGTACTTC. J is TRBJ2-7 and V is TRBV25-1; 10 bases agree with TRBD1. The CDR3 extends over 14 amino acids. Germline CDR1 reads MGHDK; CDR2 reads SYGVNS. With V trimmed by 0 bases and J by 5 bases, 1 base remained unmatched.